The present entry profiles one TCR beta chain with its context. This clonotype occurred a few times. It lacks a known antigen. There are no base qualities to consult, and no much larger clone falls within one base. This sample is part of a study of T cells after yellow fever vaccination (dated by TCRdb to the late 2010s). Study-level background: The SMART-Seq v4 Ultra Low Input RNA kit was used to prepare libraries from fractions with low cell numbers. Bulk TCR alpha and beta repertoires were sequenced longitudinally to track T-cell clones before and after primary and booster YFV17D yellow fever vaccination. Two healthy male donors, one aged 18 to 29 and one aged 30 to 40 years, made up the cohort. Blood samples were taken at several timepoints before and after primary and secondary immunization, and bulk PBMC replicates and cell subsets were isolated. The paper's findings and limits, for the study overall: Compared with the primary T-cell response, the secondary T-cell response was faster but weaker, reaching its peak on day 5 rather than on day 15. Because abundant contaminating clonotypes from the bulk population could be contained in FACS-sorted repertoires, computational filtering was required. A small fraction of clonotypes showed up in both the CD4 and CD8 compartments, probably as a result of convergent recombination. The study included only a couple of donors, which limits how far the findings can be generalized. Most clones expanded after primary vaccination were re-detected after the booster (approximately 96% of CD4 and around 88% of CD8), suggesting broad memory maintenance.

The CDR3 runs 13 amino acids, cysteine and phenylalanine included. The only DNA kept is the CDR3, 39 bases in frame from the first base. V trim: 6 bases; J trim: 7 bases; unmatched bases: 9. Based on the germline V gene, the CDR1 and CDR2 sequences are SGHDT and YYEEEE. What this sample's treatment or condition label stands for: live attenuated yellow fever vaccine strain. At each blood-draw timepoint, two biological replicates of bulk PBMCs were collected. PBMCs were isolated from peripheral blood using a standard Ficoll-Paque protocol. TriZol was used to extract RNA from bulk PBMCs, from CD4 and CD8 fractions, and from dextramer-positive and dextramer-negative fractions. For sequencing, an Illumina NovaSeq 6000 was employed. TCR cDNA was made using 5'RACE template switching, a step that added a universal primer site and unique molecular identifiers. cDNA synthesis was primed from both the TCR alpha and TCR beta constant segments. Library amplification involved two PCR steps, and the second step added sample barcodes and sequencing adapters. Sequencing of libraries was performed on Illumina HiSeq 2500 (2x100 bp) or NovaSeq (2x150 bp). The study's own analysis went as follows. Demultiplexing of reads and collapsing into UMI consensus sequences were performed with MIGEC, and V(D)J alignment was carried out with MiXCR. Vaccine-responding clonotypes were identified with edgeR using replicate PBMC samples, with FDR below 0.01 and a log2 fold change above 5 up to day 15 being required. Each bulk clonotype received a CD4 or CD8 identity based on whether the sequenced CD4 or CD8 repertoire contained that clonotype at higher abundance. Using fastp at Q25 and MiXCR, TCRdb reprocessed the public reads and kept productive beta chains. Rows merge per CDR3 protein into single entries with the most common DNA and genes. TCRdb, not the authors, supplied the V and J calls. For this sample the table gives around 330,000 distinct CDR3 sequences, of which roughly 4% were detected only once. Together, the top ten hold around a quarter of the sample.

This receptor was obtained from a man aged 18 to 30 who received the YFV17D yellow fever vaccine. The chain is assembled from TRBV5-6 and TRBJ1-2; 7 bases in between match TRBD1. The sequenced sample was PBMCs, obtained on the day of the yellow fever booster vaccination. The CDR3 region: CASTRDRIPGYTF. The nucleotides read TGTGCCAGCACCCGGGACAGAATTCCTGGCTACACCTTC. With all but the CDR3 taken from the reference TRBV5-6 and TRBJ1-2 genes, the full variable domain is: DAGVTQSPTHLIKTRGQQVTLRCSPKSGHDTVSWYQQALGQGPQFIFQYYEEEERQRGNFPDRFSGHQFPNYSSELNVNALLLGDSALYLCASTRDRIPGYTFGSGTRLTVV.